This T cell receptor (beta chain) was sequenced for a study of shared clonotypes between healthy human individuals. About the research overall: A couple of female and a few male donors aged 18 to 49 were enrolled.

The deep-level immunoSEQ assay was used. Sequencing used immunoSEQ multiplex PCR; TCRdb keeps in-frame clones, though not all of them. The data hold about 2.1 million clones, with just over 90% observed a single time. Cells designated naive CD8 were CD45RO-negative and were positively selected for CCR7, with terminally differentiated effector memory CD45RA+ cells excluded. Sequencing was done on a sample of naive CD8+ T cells from PBMCs. The sequence derives from a man younger than 35 in good health. Some clones in this sample may be carry-over from other donors' samples.

As DNA, the CDR3 is TGTGCCAGCAGCTTAGCGGGACTAGCGGGACCCATAGGGAATGAGCAGTTCTTC. Protein product: CASSLAGLAGPIGNEQFF. The chain combines TRBV7-2 with TRBJ2-1; TRBD2 aligns across 13 bases. Germline V lookup: CDR1 SGHTA, CDR2 FQGNSA. The CDR3 has 18 amino acids. The V segment lost 0 bases and the J segment 7 bases; nucleotides outside the gene matches: 9.